This TCR beta chain was profiled in a study of vaccination effects on CD4 cells after COVID-19. Overall study findings and caveats: Sampling in the study covered few convalescent patients and included no early post-infection timepoints. Long after vaccination, the clones induced by infection and by vaccine shrank markedly in size.

Concerning this clone: Its antigen is still unknown.

V lost 2 bases and J lost 8, with 7 bases in between. The CDR3 loop spans 11 amino acids. Germline V gives CDR1 MNHEY, CDR2 SVGAGI. TCRdb's table, derived via immunoSEQ multiplex PCR, lists solely in-frame clones and lacks some. The top ten hold around 18% of the sample, which has 50,000 to 60,000 clones, roughly 76% seen once. Sequencing followed a ViraFEST assay step that expanded antigen-specific CD4+ T cells with viral peptide pools. The culture ran for about 10 days, and then CD4+ T cells were isolated. Nucleocapsid antibodies stayed negative before and after vaccination, showing no earlier SARS-CoV-2 infection. A half-volume exchange with IL-2 medium occurred on days 3 and 7.

Sequenced material: CD4+ T cells from PBMCs cultured with SARS-CoV-2 spike peptides, taken before COVID-19 vaccination. This receptor was identified in a human donor who received a COVID-19 vaccine. The V and J genes are TRBV6-5 and TRBJ2-7, with no clear D. The CDR3 bases are TGTGCCAGCAGTTACGCCCAGAAGCAGTACTTC. Translated, it gives CASSYAQKQYF.